These 11 T cell receptor beta chains came from one sample sequenced in a study of OX40 agonist ivuxolimab in advanced cancers. Some clones are missing from TCRdb's copy, which holds only in-frame ones; the method was immunoSEQ multiplex PCR. The sample lists around 45,000 clones, roughly 80% occurring once. The sample was CD4+ or CD8+ T cells sorted from blood, taken in a trial of the OX40 agonist ivuxolimab. The receptors originated from an adult with an advanced solid tumor such as melanoma, head and neck, liver or kidney cancer.

This chain connects TRBV18 to TRBJ1-1; D is undetermined. Trimming removed 0 bases from V and 6 bases from J, with 14 bases in between. Germline V gene sequence: CDR1 KGHSH, CDR2 LQKENI. The CDR3 runs to 15 residues. The CDR3, as DNA: TGTGCCAGCTCACCACCGATGGTGAGGGCCTCTGAAGCTTTCTTT. It encodes CASSPPMVRASEAFF.

The chain carries TRBV6-1 and TRBJ1-1; D is uncertain. The CDR3 has 12 residues. Per germline, CDR1 MNHNS and CDR2 SASEGT. Trimming took off 7 bases at V and 4 bases at J, with 10 bases between the two ends. The CDR3 DNA follows: TGTGCCAGCACTCCGTCGAGCACTGAAGCTTTCTTT. Protein sequence: CASTPSSTEAFF.

This clone turned up a few times. This chain joins TRBV28 and TRBJ1-4; unclear D gene. Trimming took off 2 bases at V and 7 bases at J, with 17 bases between the two ends. The CDR3 length is 16 residues. Germline V gene data show CDR1 as MDHEN and CDR2 as SYDVKM. The CDR3 region is CASSLSRGSGLEKLFF. The CDR3 DNA follows: TGTGCCAGCAGTTTAAGCCGGGGATCCGGCCTTGAAAAACTGTTTTTT.

The chain carries TRBV11-3 and TRBJ2-2; 9 nucleotides align to TRBD1. Unmatched junction bases numbered 3, after V lost 4 bases and J lost 3 bases. The CDR3 has 15 residues. Germline-derived CDR1 and CDR2 are SGHNT and YENEEA. CDR3 sequence reads: CASSYRTGDTGELFF. The CDR3 DNA sequence: TGTGCCAGCAGCTATCGGACAGGGGACACCGGGGAGCTGTTTTTT.

In its sample, this clone is medium-sized. This chain uses TRBV5-6 with TRBJ1-2; D not resolved. The V and J ends lost 4 bases and 5 bases respectively, with 12 bases between them. This CDR3 comprises 13 residues. The germline CDR1 and CDR2 sequences are SGHDT and YYEEEE. The CDR3 region has the DNA TGTGCCAGCAGCACCCGGGCCGGATATGGCTACACCTTC. It specifies CASSTRAGYGYTF.

This sequence joins TRBV5-1 and TRBJ2-7; D remains unclear. There are 13 residues in the CDR3. In germline, CDR1 is SGHRS, CDR2 YFSETQ. The V end was cut by 4 bases, the J end by 6 bases, with 14 bases between. The CDR3 region is CASSGDGAVEQYF. CDR3 sequence (DNA): TGCGCCAGCAGCGGAGACGGCGCTGTCGAGCAGTACTTC.

The gene calls are TRBV5-1 and TRBJ2-3, with D possibly being TRBD1 (6 bases). There are 14 residues in the CDR3. Germline CDR1 reads SGHRS; CDR2 reads YFSETQ. The V and J ends lost 0 bases and 5 bases respectively, with 10 bases between them. CDR3 in DNA: TGCGCCAGCAGCTTGGGAGGGGGTATAGATACGCAGTATTTT. It is translated as CASSLGGGIDTQYF.

This clone was picked up one time. The same CDR3 is also encoded by other DNA sequences in this sample. The J gene is TRBJ1-5, the V gene TRBV4-1; no clear D. The ends were cut back, 1 base at V and 3 bases at J, with 19 bases in the middle. Looked up from germline, CDR1 is MGHRA and CDR2 is YSYEKL. CDR3 length equals 18 residues. In nucleotides, the CDR3 is TGCGCCAGCAGCCAAGCGACGGGTGGATTGTTGAACAATCAGCCCCAGCATTTT. It translates to CASSQATGGLLNNQPQHF.

The J gene is TRBJ2-3, the V gene TRBV27, with 7 bases that match TRBD1. The V segment lost 5 bases and the J segment 2 bases; nucleotides outside the gene matches: 7. Germline CDR1 and CDR2: MNHEY and SMNVEV (reference sequence). This CDR3 region has 15 residues. The CDR3 loop is CASSLLGTDTDTQYF. The CDR3 nucleotides are TGTGCCAGCAGTCTACTGGGGACAGACACAGATACGCAGTATTTT.

The J gene is TRBJ2-7, the V gene TRBV7-9; D gene uncertain. Germline CDR1 and CDR2: SEHNR and FQNEAQ (reference sequence). This CDR3 has 12 amino acids. V gave up 8 bases and J gave up 1 base, with 9 bases separating them. CDR3 region: CASGDGSYEQYF. The CDR3 DNA sequence: TGTGCCAGCGGAGACGGGTCCTACGAGCAGTACTTC.

This clone was counted only a few times. This chain joins TRBV27 and TRBJ1-2, with a weak D call TRBD1 (6 bases). The CDR3 is 13 residues long. CDR1 is MNHEY and CDR2 is SMNVEV in the germline V gene (reference sequence). With 8 bases removed from V and 5 bases from J, the gap between germline ends came to 15 bases. This chain's CDR3 is CASRKGGRYGYTF. Here the CDR3 DNA reads TGTGCCAGCCGTAAGGGGGGGCGTTATGGCTACACCTTC.